Shown below are 5 T cell receptor beta chains from a single sample sequenced in a study of T cell changes during pregnancy in multiple sclerosis. Clones were read by immunoSEQ multiplex PCR, and TCRdb kept only the in-frame ones, dropping some. The repertoire consists of more than 25,000 clones, with 91% occurring once and the leading ten covering around 3.9%. Here the sequenced sample was CD8+ T cells from peripheral blood mononuclear cells, taken in the second trimester of pregnancy. The receptors were sampled from a female donor in good health, enrolled as a control in a pregnancy study.

The rearrangement joins TRBV19 to TRBJ2-3; 9 nucleotides agree with TRBD2. The V gene's germline CDR1 is LNHDA and CDR2 SQIVND (reference sequence). The CDR3 totals 15 residues. Unmatched junction bases numbered 2, after V lost 3 bases and J lost 1 base. CDR3 region: CASSIRLAGTDTQYF. The CDR3 DNA reads as TGTGCCAGTAGTATCCGACTAGCGGGCACAGATACGCAGTATTTT.

The chain recombines TRBV27 with TRBJ2-7; perhaps TRBD1 as D (6 bases). The germline CDR1 and CDR2 sequences are MNHEY and SMNVEV (reference sequence). The CDR3 covers 12 residues. V lost 6 bases to trimming and J lost 6 bases, with 12 bases between them. Here the CDR3 reads CASSPTGREQYF. The DNA of the CDR3 is TGTGCCAGCAGCCCTACAGGGCGCGAGCAGTACTTC.

Here the CDR3 DNA reads TGCGCCAGCAGCAAAGGACAGGGTCAACTGTTTTTT. Translated: CASSKGQGQLFF. The J gene is TRBJ1-4, the V gene TRBV4-1, with 8 bases that match TRBD1. Per the germline V gene, CDR1 is MGHRA and CDR2 is YSYEKL. The CDR3 consists of 12 residues. The V gene end was trimmed by 5 bases and the J gene end by 12 bases; junction bases not matched to a gene: 5.

The rearrangement links TRBV7-2 to TRBJ2-3; TRBD2 matches at 9 bases. CDR3 length: 18 amino acids. After removal of 5 bases from V and 0 bases from J, the junction contained 12 bases not matched to a gene. Germline V gene lookup returns CDR1 SGHTA and CDR2 FQGNSA. The CDR3 DNA follows: TGTGCCAGCAGCGTCTGGCTAGCGGGGCTTAGTAGCACAGATACGCAGTATTTT. It yields the protein CASSVWLAGLSSTDTQYF.

CDR3: CAWSVRLIPYNEQFF. The CDR3 DNA reads as TGTGCCTGGAGTGTACGACTAATTCCCTACAATGAGCAGTTCTTC. This chain joins TRBV30 and TRBJ2-1; a weak D match, TRBD2 (5 bases). The germline V gene encodes CDR1 GTSNPN and CDR2 SVGIG (reference sequence). V was cut by 0 bases and J by 2 bases, with 11 bases left in between. This CDR3 contains 15 residues.